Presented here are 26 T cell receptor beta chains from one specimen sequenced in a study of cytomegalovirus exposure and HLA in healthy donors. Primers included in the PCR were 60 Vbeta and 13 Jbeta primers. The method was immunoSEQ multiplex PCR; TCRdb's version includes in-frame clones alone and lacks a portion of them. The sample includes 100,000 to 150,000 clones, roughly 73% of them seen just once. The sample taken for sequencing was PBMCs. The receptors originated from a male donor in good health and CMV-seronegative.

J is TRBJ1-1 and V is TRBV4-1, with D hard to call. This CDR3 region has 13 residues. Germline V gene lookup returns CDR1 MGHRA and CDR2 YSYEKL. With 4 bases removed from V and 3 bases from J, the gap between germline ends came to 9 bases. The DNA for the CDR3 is TGCGCCAGCAGCCCGGAGGTGGACACTGAAGCTTTCTTT. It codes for CASSPEVDTEAFF.

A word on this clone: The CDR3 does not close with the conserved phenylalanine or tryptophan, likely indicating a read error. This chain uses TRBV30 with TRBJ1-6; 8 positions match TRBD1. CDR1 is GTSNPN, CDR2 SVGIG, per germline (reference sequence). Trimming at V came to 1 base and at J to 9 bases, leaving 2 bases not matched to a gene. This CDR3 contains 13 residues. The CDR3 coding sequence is TGTGCCTGGAGTGGACAGGGGAGTTCACCCCTCCACCTT. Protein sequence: CAWSGQGSSPLHL.

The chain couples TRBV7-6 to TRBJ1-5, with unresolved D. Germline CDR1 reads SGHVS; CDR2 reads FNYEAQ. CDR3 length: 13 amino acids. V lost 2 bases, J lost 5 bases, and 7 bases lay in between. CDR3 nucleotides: TGTGCCAGCAGCTTAAACCCAGATCAGCCCCAGCATTTT. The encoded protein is CASSLNPDQPQHF.

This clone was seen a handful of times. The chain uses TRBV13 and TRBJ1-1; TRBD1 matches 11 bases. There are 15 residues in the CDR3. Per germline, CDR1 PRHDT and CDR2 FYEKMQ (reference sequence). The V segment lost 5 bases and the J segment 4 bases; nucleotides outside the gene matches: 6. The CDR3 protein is CASSNPGQGVTEAFF. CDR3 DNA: TGTGCCAGCAGCAATCCGGGACAGGGGGTCACTGAAGCTTTCTTT. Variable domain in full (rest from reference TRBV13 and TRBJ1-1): AAGVIQSPRHLIKEKRETATLKCYPIPRHDTVYWYQQGPGQDPQFLISFYEKMQSDKGSIPDRFSAQQFSDYHSELNMSSLELGDSALYFCASSNPGQGVTEAFFGQGTRLTVV.

The CDR3 loop is CASRGQVATGELFF. The CDR3 region has the DNA TGTGCCAGCAGAGGACAGGTGGCTACCGGGGAGCTGTTTTTT. The chain couples TRBV2 to TRBJ2-2, with 7 bases aligning to TRBD1. Trimming took 6 bases from V and 5 from J; bases not matched to a gene: 6. Germline-derived CDR1 and CDR2 are SNHLY and FYNNEI. This CDR3 spans 14 amino acids.

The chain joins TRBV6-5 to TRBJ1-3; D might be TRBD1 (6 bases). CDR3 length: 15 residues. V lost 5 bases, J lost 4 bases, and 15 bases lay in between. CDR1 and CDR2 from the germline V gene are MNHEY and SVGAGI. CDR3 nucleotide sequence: TGTGCCAGCAGTCTCCGTACAGGGACAGGAAACACCATATATTTT. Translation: CASSLRTGTGNTIYF.

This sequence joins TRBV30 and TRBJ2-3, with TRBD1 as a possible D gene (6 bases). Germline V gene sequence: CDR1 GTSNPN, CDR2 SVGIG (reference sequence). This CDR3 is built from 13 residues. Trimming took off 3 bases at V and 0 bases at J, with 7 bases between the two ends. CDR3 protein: CAWRGASTDTQYF. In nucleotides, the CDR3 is TGTGCCTGGAGGGGGGCCAGCACAGATACGCAGTATTTT.

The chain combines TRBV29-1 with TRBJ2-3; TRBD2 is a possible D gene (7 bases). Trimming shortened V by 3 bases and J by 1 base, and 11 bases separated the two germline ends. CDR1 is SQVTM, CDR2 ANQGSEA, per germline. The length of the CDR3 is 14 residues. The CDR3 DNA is TGCAGCGTTGAGGGGGGGGCTGGCACAGATACGCAGTATTTT. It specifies CSVEGGAGTDTQYF.

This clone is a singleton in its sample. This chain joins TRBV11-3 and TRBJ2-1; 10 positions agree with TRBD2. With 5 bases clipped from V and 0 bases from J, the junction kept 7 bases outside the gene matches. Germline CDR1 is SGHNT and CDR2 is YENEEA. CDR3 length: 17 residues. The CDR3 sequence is CASSGWTSGNSYNEQFF. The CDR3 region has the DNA TGTGCCAGCAGCGGATGGACTAGCGGTAACTCCTACAATGAGCAGTTCTTC.

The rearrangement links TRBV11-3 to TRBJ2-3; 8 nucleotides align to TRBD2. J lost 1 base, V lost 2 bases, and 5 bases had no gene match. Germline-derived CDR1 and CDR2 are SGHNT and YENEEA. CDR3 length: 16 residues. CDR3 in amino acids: CASSLRLRGGTDTQYF. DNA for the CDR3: TGTGCCAGCAGCTTACGTCTGCGGGGGGGCACAGATACGCAGTATTTT. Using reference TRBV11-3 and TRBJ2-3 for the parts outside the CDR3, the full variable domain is EAGVVQSPRYKIIEKKQPVAFWCNPISGHNTLYWYLQNLGQGPELLIRYENEEAVDDSQLPKDRFSAERLKGVDSTLKIQPAELGDSAVYLCASSLRLRGGTDTQYFGPGTRLTVL.

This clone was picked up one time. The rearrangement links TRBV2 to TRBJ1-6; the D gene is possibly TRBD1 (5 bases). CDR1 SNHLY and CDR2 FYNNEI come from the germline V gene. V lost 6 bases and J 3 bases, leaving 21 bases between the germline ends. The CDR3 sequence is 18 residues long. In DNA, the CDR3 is TGTGCCAGCAGCGGGGGGGGAGGGAACCGCGACTATAATTCACCCCTCCACTTT. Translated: CASSGGGGNRDYNSPLHF.

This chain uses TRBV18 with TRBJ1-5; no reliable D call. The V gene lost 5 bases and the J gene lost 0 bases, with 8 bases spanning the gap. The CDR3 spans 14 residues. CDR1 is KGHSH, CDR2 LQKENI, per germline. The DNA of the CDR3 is TGTGCCAGCTCATCTGGAGGTAGCAATCAGCCCCAGCATTTT. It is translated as CASSSGGSNQPQHF.

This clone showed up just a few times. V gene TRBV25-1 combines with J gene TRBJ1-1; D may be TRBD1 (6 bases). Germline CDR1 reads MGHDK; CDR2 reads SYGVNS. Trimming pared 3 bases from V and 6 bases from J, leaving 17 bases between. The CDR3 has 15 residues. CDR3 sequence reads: CASSEPGQSAPEAFF. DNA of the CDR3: TGTGCCAGCAGTGAGCCCGGACAGTCCGCTCCTGAAGCTTTCTTT.

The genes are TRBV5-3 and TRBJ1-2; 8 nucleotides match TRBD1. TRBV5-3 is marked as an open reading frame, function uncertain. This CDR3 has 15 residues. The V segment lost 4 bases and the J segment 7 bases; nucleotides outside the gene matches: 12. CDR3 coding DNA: TGTGCCAGAAGCCCTCGACAGGGGAAGTCGTGTGGCTACACCTTC. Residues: CARSPRQGKSCGYTF.

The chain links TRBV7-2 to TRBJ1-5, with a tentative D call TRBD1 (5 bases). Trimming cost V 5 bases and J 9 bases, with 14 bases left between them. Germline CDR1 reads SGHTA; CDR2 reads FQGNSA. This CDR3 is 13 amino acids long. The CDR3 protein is CASSPDSSWPQHF. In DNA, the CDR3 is TGTGCCAGCAGCCCCGACAGTTCCTGGCCCCAGCATTTT.

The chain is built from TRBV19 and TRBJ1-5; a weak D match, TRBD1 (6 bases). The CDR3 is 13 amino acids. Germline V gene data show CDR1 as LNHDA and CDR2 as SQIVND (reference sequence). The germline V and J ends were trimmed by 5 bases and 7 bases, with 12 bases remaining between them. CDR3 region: CASSPGEGQPQHF. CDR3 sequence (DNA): TGTGCCAGTAGTCCAGGGGAGGGCCAGCCCCAGCATTTT. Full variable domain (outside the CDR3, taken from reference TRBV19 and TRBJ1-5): DGGITQSPKYLFRKEGQNVTLSCEQNLNHDAMYWYRQDPGQGLRLIYYSQIVNDFQKGDIAEGYSVSREKKESFPLTVTSAQKNPTAFYLCASSPGEGQPQHFGDGTRLSIL.

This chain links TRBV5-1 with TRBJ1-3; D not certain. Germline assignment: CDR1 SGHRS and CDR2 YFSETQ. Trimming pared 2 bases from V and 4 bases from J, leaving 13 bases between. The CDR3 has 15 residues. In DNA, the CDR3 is TGCGCCAGCAGCTTCTCCCTTGCCGCGGGAAACACCATATATTTT. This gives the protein CASSFSLAAGNTIYF.

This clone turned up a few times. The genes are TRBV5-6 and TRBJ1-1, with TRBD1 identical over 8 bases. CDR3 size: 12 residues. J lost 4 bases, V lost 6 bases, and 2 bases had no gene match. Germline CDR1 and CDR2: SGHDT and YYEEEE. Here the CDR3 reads CASNGQGTEAFF. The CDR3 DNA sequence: TGTGCCAGCAACGGACAGGGCACTGAAGCTTTCTTT.

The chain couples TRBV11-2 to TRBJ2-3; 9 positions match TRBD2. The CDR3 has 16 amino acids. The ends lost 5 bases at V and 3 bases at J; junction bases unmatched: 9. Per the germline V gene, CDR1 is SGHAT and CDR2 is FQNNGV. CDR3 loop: CASSLSPAGGTDTQYF. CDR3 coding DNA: TGTGCCAGCAGCCTTTCCCCAGCGGGGGGAACAGATACGCAGTATTTT. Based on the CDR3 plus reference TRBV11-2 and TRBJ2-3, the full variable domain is EAGVAQSPRYKIIEKRQSVAFWCNPISGHATLYWYQQILGQGPKLLIQFQNNGVVDDSQLPKDRFSAERLKGVDSTLKIQPAKLEDSAVYLCASSLSPAGGTDTQYFGPGTRLTVL.

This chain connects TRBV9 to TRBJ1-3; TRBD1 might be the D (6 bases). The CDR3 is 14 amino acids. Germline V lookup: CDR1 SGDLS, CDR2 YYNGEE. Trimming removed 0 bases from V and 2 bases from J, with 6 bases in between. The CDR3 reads CASSVAGAGNTIYF. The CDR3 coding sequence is TGTGCCAGCAGCGTAGCAGGGGCTGGAAACACCATATATTTT.

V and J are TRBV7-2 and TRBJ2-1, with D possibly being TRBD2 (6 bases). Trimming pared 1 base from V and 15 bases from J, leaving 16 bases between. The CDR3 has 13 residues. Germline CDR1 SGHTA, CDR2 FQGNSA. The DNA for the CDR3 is TGTGCCAGCAGCTTAGAGGTTAGAGCGGAGGGGTTCTTC. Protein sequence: CASSLEVRAEGFF.

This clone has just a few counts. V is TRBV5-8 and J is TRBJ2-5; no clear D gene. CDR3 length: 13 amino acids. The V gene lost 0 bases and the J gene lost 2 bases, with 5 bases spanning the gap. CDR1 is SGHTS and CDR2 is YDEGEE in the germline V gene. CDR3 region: CASSLAHQETQYF. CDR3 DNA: TGTGCCAGCAGCTTGGCCCATCAAGAGACCCAGTACTTC.

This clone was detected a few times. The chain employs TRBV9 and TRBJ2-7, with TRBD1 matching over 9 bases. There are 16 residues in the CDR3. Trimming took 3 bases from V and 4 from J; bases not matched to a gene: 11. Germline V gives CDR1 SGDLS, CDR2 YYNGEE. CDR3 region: CASSERPVDRGYEQYF. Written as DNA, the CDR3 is TGTGCCAGCAGCGAACGTCCGGTCGACAGGGGGTACGAGCAGTACTTC. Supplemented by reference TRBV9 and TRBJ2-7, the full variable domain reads DSGVTQTPKHLITATGQRVTLRCSPRSGDLSVYWYQQSLDQGLQFLIQYYNGEERAKGNILERFSAQQFPDLHSELNLSSLELGDSALYFCASSERPVDRGYEQYFGPGTRLTVT.

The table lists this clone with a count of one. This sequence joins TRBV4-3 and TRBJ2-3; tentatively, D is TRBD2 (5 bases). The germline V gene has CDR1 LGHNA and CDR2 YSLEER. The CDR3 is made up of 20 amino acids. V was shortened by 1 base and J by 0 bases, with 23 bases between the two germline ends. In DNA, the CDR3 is TGCGCCAGCAGCCAAGGCCCTACGTCTCAGCGACTAACTAGCACAGATACGCAGTATTTT. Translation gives CASSQGPTSQRLTSTDTQYF.

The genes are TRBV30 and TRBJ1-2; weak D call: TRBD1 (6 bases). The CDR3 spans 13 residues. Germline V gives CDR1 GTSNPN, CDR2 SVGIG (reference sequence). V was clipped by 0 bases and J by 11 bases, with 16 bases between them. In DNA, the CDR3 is TGTGCCTGGAGTGTACGGCAGGGGCTGGGGTACACCTTC. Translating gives CAWSVRQGLGYTF.

DNA for the CDR3: TGTGCCAGCAGCCTAATACAGGGGGCGTACGACACTGAAGCTTTCTTT. It is translated as CASSLIQGAYDTEAFF. This chain joins TRBV14 and TRBJ1-1; 9 nucleotides align to TRBD1. From germline, CDR1 is SGHDN and CDR2 FVKESK. CDR3 length: 16 residues. With V trimmed by 4 bases and J by 3 bases, 9 bases remained unmatched.